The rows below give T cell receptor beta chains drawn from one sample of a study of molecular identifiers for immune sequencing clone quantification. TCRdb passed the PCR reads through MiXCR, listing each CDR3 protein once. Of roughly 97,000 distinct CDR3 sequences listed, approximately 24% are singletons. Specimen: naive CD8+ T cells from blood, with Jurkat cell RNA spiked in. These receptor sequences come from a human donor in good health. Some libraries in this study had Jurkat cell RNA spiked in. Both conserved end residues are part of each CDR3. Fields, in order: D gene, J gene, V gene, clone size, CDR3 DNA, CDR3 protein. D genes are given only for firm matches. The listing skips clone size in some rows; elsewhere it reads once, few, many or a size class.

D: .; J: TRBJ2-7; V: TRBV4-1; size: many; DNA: TGCGCCAGCAGCCAAGTGCCGGACAGCTCCTACGAGCAGTACTTC; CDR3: CASSQVPDSSYEQYF
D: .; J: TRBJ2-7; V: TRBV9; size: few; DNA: TGTGCCAGCGGCCCCGGCACCCACCACGAGCAGTACTTC; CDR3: CASGPGTHHEQYF
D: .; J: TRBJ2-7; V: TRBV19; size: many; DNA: TGTGCCAGTAGTATCGTAGGAAGGTCCTACGAGCAGTACTTC; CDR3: CASSIVGRSYEQYF
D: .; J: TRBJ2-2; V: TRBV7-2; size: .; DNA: TGTGCCAGCCGCGGGACCGGGGGGAACACCGGGGAGCTGTTTTTT; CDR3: CASRGTGGNTGELFF
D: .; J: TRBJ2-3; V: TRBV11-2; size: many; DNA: TGTGCCAGCAGCTTATGGGGACTCACATCAGATACGCAGTATTTT; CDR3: CASSLWGLTSDTQYF
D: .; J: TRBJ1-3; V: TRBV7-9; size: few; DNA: TGTGCCAGCAGCTCCGGCAGCTCTGGAAACACCATATATTTT; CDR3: CASSSGSSGNTIYF
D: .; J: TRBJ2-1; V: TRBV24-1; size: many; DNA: TGTGCCACCAGCAGTGGTGAGGGAGGTTTAGTCGATGAGCAGTTCTTC; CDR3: CATSSGEGGLVDEQFF
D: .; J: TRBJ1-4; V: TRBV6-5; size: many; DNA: TGTGCCAGCACCGCCCAGGGTGCCGAAAAACTGTTTTTT; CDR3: CASTAQGAEKLFF
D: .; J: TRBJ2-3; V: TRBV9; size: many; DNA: TGTGCCAGCAGCCCCCTGGCGGGGCCTAACACAGATACGCAGTATTTT; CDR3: CASSPLAGPNTDTQYF
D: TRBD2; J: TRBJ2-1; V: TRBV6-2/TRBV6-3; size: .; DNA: TGTGCCAGCACCCGACTAGCGGGAGATTTGGATGAGCAGTTCTTC; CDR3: CASTRLAGDLDEQFF
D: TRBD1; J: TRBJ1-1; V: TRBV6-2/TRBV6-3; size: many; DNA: TGTGCCAGCAGTTACTTCCAGGGGGCAGGTGAAGCTTTCTTT; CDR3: CASSYFQGAGEAFF
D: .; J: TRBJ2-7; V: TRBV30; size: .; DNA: TGTGCCTGGAGTGCAGGATACTCCTGCGAGCAGTACTTC; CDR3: CAWSAGYSCEQYF
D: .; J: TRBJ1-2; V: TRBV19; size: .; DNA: TGTGCCAGTAGTCCCAGCTCTTCGGGGAACTATGGCTACACCTTC; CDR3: CASSPSSSGNYGYTF
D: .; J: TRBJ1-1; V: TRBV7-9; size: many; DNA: TGTGCCAGCAGGCCTATATCGGGACAAAGGACTGAAGCTTTCTTT; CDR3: CASRPISGQRTEAFF
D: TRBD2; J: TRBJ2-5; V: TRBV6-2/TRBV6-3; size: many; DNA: TGTGCCAGCAGGGAACCGGGAGGCCTAGAGACCCAGTACTTC; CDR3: CASREPGGLETQYF
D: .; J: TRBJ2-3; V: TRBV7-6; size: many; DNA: TGTGCCAGCAGCTTACATCCGGCGAGAACAGATACGCAGTATTTT; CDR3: CASSLHPARTDTQYF
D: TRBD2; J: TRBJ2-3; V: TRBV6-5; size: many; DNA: TGTGCCAGCAGCCACGAGCCCCCAGCGGGAGGGATCACAGATACGCAGTATTTT; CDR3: CASSHEPPAGGITDTQYF
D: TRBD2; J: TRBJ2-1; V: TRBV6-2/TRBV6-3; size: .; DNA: TGTGCCAGCAGTTCCGGGCTAGCGGGTTTCGGAGGAAATGATCAGTTCTTC; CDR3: CASSSGLAGFGGNDQFF
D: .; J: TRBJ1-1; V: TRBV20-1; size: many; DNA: TGCAGTGGCAAAGACGGGGGCGACGCTATGAACACTGAAGCTTTCTTT; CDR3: CSGKDGGDAMNTEAFF
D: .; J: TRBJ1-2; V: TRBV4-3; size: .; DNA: TGCGCCAGCAGCCAAGATGTGGGACTGTCAAACTATGGCTACACCTTC; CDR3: CASSQDVGLSNYGYTF
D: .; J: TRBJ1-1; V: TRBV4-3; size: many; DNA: TGCGCCAGCAGCAGCCAGGGTGCCCACACTGAAGCTTTCTTT; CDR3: CASSSQGAHTEAFF
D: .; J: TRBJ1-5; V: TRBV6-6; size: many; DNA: TGTGCCAGCAGTTACTCTGGAGGGGGCAATCAGCCCCAGCATTTT; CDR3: CASSYSGGGNQPQHF
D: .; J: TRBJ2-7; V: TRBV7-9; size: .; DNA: TGTGCCAGCAGCTACATCACCGCGACGGGGATCTACGAGCAGTACTTC; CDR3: CASSYITATGIYEQYF
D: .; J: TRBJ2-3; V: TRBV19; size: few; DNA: TGTGCCAGTAGCAGGGAGGGCACAGATACGCAGTATTTT; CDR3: CASSREGTDTQYF
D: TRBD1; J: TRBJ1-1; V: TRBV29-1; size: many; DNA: TGCAGCGTTGAGACAGGGATGAACACTGAAGCTTTCTTT; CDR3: CSVETGMNTEAFF
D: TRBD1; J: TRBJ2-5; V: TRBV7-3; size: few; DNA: TGTGCCAGCAGCAACCGGACAGGGGGCCTCCTTGGGGAGACCCAGTACTTC; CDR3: CASSNRTGGLLGETQYF
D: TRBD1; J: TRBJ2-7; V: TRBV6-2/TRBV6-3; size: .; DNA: TGTGCCAGCAGTCACGATCCGAAGGCGCCCGAGGCAGGGGGAAACTCCTACGAGCAGTACTTC; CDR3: CASSHDPKAPEAGGNSYEQYF
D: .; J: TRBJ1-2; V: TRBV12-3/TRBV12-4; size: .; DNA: TGTGCCAGCAGTGGTGGGGCCCGCTATGGCTACACCTTC; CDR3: CASSGGARYGYTF
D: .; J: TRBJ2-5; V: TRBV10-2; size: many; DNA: TGCGCCAGTGCGCCGGGGGGCATGGAGACCCAGTACTTC; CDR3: CASAPGGMETQYF
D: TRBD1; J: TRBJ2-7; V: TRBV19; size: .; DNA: TGTGCCTGCAGCTCGACAGGGGCCTCCTACGAGCAGTACTTC; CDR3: CACSSTGASYEQYF
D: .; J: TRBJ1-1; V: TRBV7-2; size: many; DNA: TGTGCCAGCAGCTTCTATACCCCTCCCGCGGGAAGAAACACTGAAGCTTTCTTT; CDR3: CASSFYTPPAGRNTEAFF
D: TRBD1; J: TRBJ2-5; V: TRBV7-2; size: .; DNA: TGTGCCAGCAGCCGAATTGGGACAGGCCAAGAGACCCAGTACTTC; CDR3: CASSRIGTGQETQYF
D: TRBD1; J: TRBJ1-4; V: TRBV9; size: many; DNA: TGTGCCAGCAGCGTAGCCGGGACAGGGTTGGAAAAACTGTTTTTT; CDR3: CASSVAGTGLEKLFF
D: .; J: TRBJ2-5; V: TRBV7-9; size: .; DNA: TGTGCCAGCAGCCACGGCTTTGATGAGACCCAGTACTTC; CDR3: CASSHGFDETQYF
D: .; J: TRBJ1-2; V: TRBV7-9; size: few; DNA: TGTGCCAGCAGCCATCTGACAGGCCCCAATTCTAACTATGGCTACACCTTC; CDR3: CASSHLTGPNSNYGYTF
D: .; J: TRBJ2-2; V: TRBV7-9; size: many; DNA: TGTGCCAGCCGGAGGATTTCCGGGGAGCTGTTTTTT; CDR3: CASRRISGELFF
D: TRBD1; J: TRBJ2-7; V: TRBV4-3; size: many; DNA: TGCGCCAGCAGCCAAGAACGAGACAGGGGCTACGAGCAGTACTTC; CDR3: CASSQERDRGYEQYF
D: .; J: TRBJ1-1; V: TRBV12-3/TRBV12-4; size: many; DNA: TGTGCCAGCAGTTTTTCCAGATCAGAAGCTTTCTTT; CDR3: CASSFSRSEAFF
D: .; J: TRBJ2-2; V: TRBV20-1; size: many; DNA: TGCAGTGCACCTACGAACACCGGGGAGCTGTTTTTT; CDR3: CSAPTNTGELFF
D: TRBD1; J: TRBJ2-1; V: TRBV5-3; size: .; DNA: TGTGCCAGCAGCGACCGGGACAGGGCAGGCAATGAGCAGTTCTTC; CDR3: CASSDRDRAGNEQFF
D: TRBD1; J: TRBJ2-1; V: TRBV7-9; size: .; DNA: TGTGCCAGCAGCTTAGGACAGGGGTCCTACAATGAGCAGTTCTTC; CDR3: CASSLGQGSYNEQFF
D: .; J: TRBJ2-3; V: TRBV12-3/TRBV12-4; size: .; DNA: TGTGCCAGCAGTCTCAAGGGGGGGGGCCCCCCCCCCGGTACGCGGTATTTT; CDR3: CASSLKGGGPPPGTRYF
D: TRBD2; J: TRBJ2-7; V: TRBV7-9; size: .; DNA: TGCCCCAGCAGCTTAGGCGGGGGCTACGAGCAGTACTTC; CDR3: CPSSLGGGYEQYF
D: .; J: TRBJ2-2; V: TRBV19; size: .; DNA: TGTGCCAGTAGCGTCACTAGCTGGAACACCGGGGAGCTGTTTTTT; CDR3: CASSVTSWNTGELFF
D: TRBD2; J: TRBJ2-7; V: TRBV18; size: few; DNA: TGTGCCAGCTCACCACCCCGGGGGGAAAAGGGGTACGAGCAGTACTTC; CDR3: CASSPPRGEKGYEQYF